This TCR beta chain comes out of a study of blood T cells in healthy people across ages. The CDR3 extends over 14 amino acids. Germline V gene data show CDR1 as LNHNV and CDR2 as YYDKDF (reference sequence). V was pared by 11 bases and J by 8 bases, with 22 bases between. PCR was performed a second time for roughly 7 to 12 cycles using a sample-barcoded 5' primer and a J-beta primer mix. TCRdb independently ran MiXCR on the 5' RACE reads; one entry per CDR3 protein. The table has roughly 560,000 distinct CDR3 sequences, 24% seen once. The same data also went into a second study, on T cells of mothers and their children. As reported in that work: Sequencing got over 10 million TCR beta CDR3 reads from each mother and roughly 2.7 million from each child.

The sequenced material came from blood. The J gene is TRBJ2-1, the V gene TRBV15, with D perhaps TRBD1 or TRBD2 (5 bases each). The source of this sequence is a boy younger than 18 in good health. The CDR3 DNA follows: TGTGCCGCCGGAGAAGGGGCCGCGGGCGATGAGCAGTTCTTC. This translates into CAAGEGAAGDEQFF.